The 31 T cell receptor beta chains below were found in one sample sequenced in a study of blood T cells in healthy people across ages. The second PCR ran roughly 7 to 12 cycles with a sample-barcoded 5' primer and J-beta primers. MiXCR was run by TCRdb on the 5' RACE reads, yielding one entry per CDR3 protein. The data show roughly 720,000 distinct CDR3 sequences, 53% seen once. Sequencing was done on a sample of blood. Every receptor here comes from an elderly man in good health.

The genes are TRBV20-1 and TRBJ1-2; TRBD1 is a possible D gene (6 bases). The germline V and J ends were trimmed by 4 bases and 3 bases, with 15 bases remaining between them. This CDR3 is built from 14 residues. Per the germline V gene, CDR1 is DFQATT and CDR2 is SNEGSKA (reference sequence). The CDR3 sequence: CSATAAEGDYGYTF. CDR3 sequence (DNA): TGCAGTGCTACCGCGGCCGAGGGGGACTATGGCTACACCTTC.

The chain links TRBV18 to TRBJ1-6, with 8 bases matching TRBD1. V lost 6 bases to trimming and J lost 8 bases; unmatched junction nucleotides: 12. Germline V gene data show CDR1 as KGHSH and CDR2 as LQKENI. CDR3 length: 16 amino acids. CDR3 in amino acids: CASSPPDRDGHSPLHF. CDR3 nucleotides: TGTGCCAGCTCCCCGCCGGACAGGGATGGACATTCACCCCTCCACTTT. The whole variable domain, filled in from reference TRBV18 and TRBJ1-6, reads NAGVMQNPRHLVRRRGQEARLRCSPMKGHSHVYWYRQLPEEGLKFMVYLQKENIIDESGMPKERFSAEFPKEGPSILRIQQVVRGDSAAYFCASSPPDRDGHSPLHFGNGTRLTVT.

This clonotype was found a few times. The V and J genes are TRBV21-1 and TRBJ2-7; no check of the table's D call, TRBD2, against the DNA was made. TRBV21-1 is a listed pseudogene. The CDR3 is made up of 15 amino acids. CDR3 nucleotides: TGTGCCAGCAGCAAAATGGCCCGAAGCTCCTACGAGCAGTACTTC. Protein: CASSKMARSSYEQYF.

The CDR3, as DNA: TGCAGCGTTCAAGGGGGGTCCTACAATGAGCAGTTCTTC. It specifies CSVQGGSYNEQFF. V and J are TRBV29-1 and TRBJ2-1; D may match TRBD1 or TRBD2 (6 bases each). Germline V gene sequence: CDR1 SQVTM, CDR2 ANQGSEA. V was clipped by 5 bases and J by 1 base, with 9 bases between them. This CDR3 is 13 amino acids long.

The gene calls are TRBV9 and TRBJ2-7; 7 bases map to TRBD1. The germline V gene encodes CDR1 SGDLS and CDR2 YYNGEE. This CDR3 is 14 amino acids long. V lost 3 bases, J lost 0 bases, and 3 bases stayed unmatched. CDR3 amino acids: CASSAGTVSYEQYF. DNA for the CDR3: TGTGCCAGCAGCGCCGGGACAGTCTCCTACGAGCAGTACTTC.

This chain uses TRBV24-1 with TRBJ2-1; 9 bases line up with TRBD1. The CDR3 extends over 18 amino acids. Trimming at V came to 0 bases and at J to 2 bases, leaving 7 bases not matched to a gene. Germline V gene data show CDR1 as KGHDR and CDR2 as SFDVKD. For the CDR3, the DNA is TGTGCCACCAGTGATTTGACGGGGCGGGACAGGGCCTACAATGAGCAGTTCTTC. This codes for CATSDLTGRDRAYNEQFF.

V usage is TRBV28 and J usage is TRBJ2-4, with D perhaps matching TRBD2 (6 bases). The DNA matches TRBJ2-7 better at its end, which makes the J call doubtful. Germline CDR1 and CDR2: MDHEN and SYDVKM. The CDR3 length is 14 residues. The CDR3 bases are TGTGCCAGCGAGGAGGCGGGGCAGGTCTACGAGCAGTACTTC. Encoded protein: CASEEAGQVYEQYF.

With regard to this clonotype: A junction end diverges from the germline sequence, so it may reflect a read error. This chain links TRBV6-5 with TRBJ1-5; D possibly corresponds to TRBD1 (5 bases). Germline V gene lookup returns CDR1 MNHEY and CDR2 SVGAGI. The CDR3 runs to 15 residues. The CDR3 sequence: CASSYSTGRGQPQHF. CDR3 sequence (DNA): TGTGCCAGTAGTTACTCGACCGGGAGGGGTCAGCCCCAGCATTTT.

The V and J genes are TRBV27 and TRBJ1-1; tentative D call: TRBD1 (5 bases). The ends were cut back, 6 bases at V and 7 bases at J, with 15 bases in the middle. The CDR3 sequence is 13 residues long. Germline CDR1 and CDR2: MNHEY and SMNVEV (reference sequence). The CDR3, as DNA: TGTGCCAGCAGGGGGTCTGGTGGGGGTGAAGCTTTCTTT. Its translation is CASRGSGGGEAFF.

This rearrangement joins TRBV6-1 to TRBJ2-7; D remains ambiguous. The V gene lost 6 bases and the J gene lost 2 bases, with 14 bases spanning the gap. The CDR3 has 14 residues. CDR1 MNHNS and CDR2 SASEGT come from the germline V gene. CDR3 in DNA: TGTGCCAGCAGCCTGTGGACCACTACCTACGAGCAGTACTTC. Amino acid sequence: CASSLWTTTYEQYF.

This clonotype has just a few counts. The chain recombines TRBV6-6 with TRBJ1-1; a possible D gene is TRBD1 (5 bases). CDR1 MNHNY and CDR2 SVGAGI come from the germline V gene (reference sequence). The CDR3 consists of 12 residues. Trimming stripped 6 bases from V and 6 bases from J, with 11 bases between. CDR3 amino acids: CASSTAGSEAFF. CDR3 in DNA: TGTGCCAGCAGCACGGCAGGGTCTGAAGCTTTCTTT.

The table lists this clonotype with a few counts. V gene TRBV5-1 combines with J gene TRBJ2-3, with D perhaps TRBD1 (6 bases). Germline V gene lookup returns CDR1 SGHRS and CDR2 YFSETQ. The CDR3 has 14 amino acids. V shed 1 base and J shed 2 bases, with 8 bases lying between them. CDR3 bases: TGCGCCAGCAGCTTGACAGGGCACACAGATACGCAGTATTTT. Its protein product is CASSLTGHTDTQYF.

This clonotype came up a few times. The chain joins TRBV3-1 to TRBJ2-5; 7 nucleotides match TRBD1. The CDR3 covers 15 residues. The germline V gene has CDR1 LGHDT and CDR2 YNNKEL (reference sequence). Trimming at V came to 3 bases and at J to 4 bases, leaving 8 bases not matched to a gene. In DNA, the CDR3 is TGTGCCAGCAGCCAGAAAGACAGGGTCCCAGAGACCCAGTACTTC. Its protein is CASSQKDRVPETQYF.

V is TRBV4-1 and J is TRBJ2-5; 11 bases line up with TRBD2. The CDR3 is 19 residues long. Germline lookup yields CDR1 MGHRA and CDR2 YSYEKL. V lost 0 bases to trimming and J lost 1 base; unmatched junction nucleotides: 10. CDR3 sequence reads: CASSQDRARLAGGQETQYF. For the CDR3, the DNA is TGCGCCAGCAGCCAAGATCGGGCCCGGCTAGCGGGAGGCCAAGAGACCCAGTACTTC.

This chain's CDR3 is CASSPPANEQYF. CDR3 nucleotide sequence: TGTGCCAGCAGCCCACCCGCTAATGAGCAGTACTTC. The chain uses TRBV7-8 and TRBJ2-7; D gene uncertain. This CDR3 has 12 amino acids. Germline V CDR1 and CDR2: SGHVS, FQNEAQ. The V and J ends lost 5 bases and 7 bases respectively, with 12 bases between them. The whole variable domain, remainder taken from reference TRBV7-8 and TRBJ2-7, is GAGVSQSPRYKVAKRGQDVALRCDPISGHVSLFWYQQALGQGPEFLTYFQNEAQLDKSGLPSDRFFAERPEGSVSTLKIQRTQQEDSAVYLCASSPPANEQYFGPGTRLTVT.

This clonotype was seen only a few times. The rearrangement uses TRBV6-6 and TRBJ1-2; D uncertain. Per the germline V gene, CDR1 is MNHNY and CDR2 is SVGAGI (reference sequence). The CDR3 sequence is 12 residues long. V was pared by 8 bases and J by 2 bases, with 9 bases between. The DNA for the CDR3 is TGTGCCAGCTTTACGGTCAACTATGGCTACACCTTC. Its protein product is CASFTVNYGYTF.

The genes are TRBV29-1 and TRBJ2-2; 7 nucleotides match TRBD2. This CDR3 comprises 13 residues. Losses at the gene ends were 7 bases for V and 6 bases for J; bases not matched to a gene: 8. CDR1 and CDR2 from the germline V gene are SQVTM and ANQGSEA. CDR3 DNA: TGCAGCGCCGGGGGGAGGGTGCCCGGGGAGCTGTTTTTT. This sequence encodes CSAGGRVPGELFF.

V gene TRBV10-3 combines with J gene TRBJ2-5, with 9 bases that match TRBD1. This CDR3 spans 13 amino acids. V gave up 7 bases and J gave up 2 bases; unmatched junction bases: 2. Germline-derived CDR1 and CDR2 are ENHRY and SYGVKD. CDR3 DNA sequence: TGTGCCATCAAAGGACAGGGGCAAGAGACCCAGTACTTC. Encoded protein: CAIKGQGQETQYF.

V is TRBV28 and J is TRBJ2-6; D is uncertain. The ends were cut back, 6 bases at V and 0 bases at J, with 6 bases in the middle. The CDR3 sequence is 14 residues long. Per the germline V gene, CDR1 is MDHEN and CDR2 is SYDVKM. CDR3 sequence reads: CASRDDSGANVLTF. CDR3 nucleotide sequence: TGTGCCAGCAGGGACGACTCTGGGGCCAACGTCCTGACTTTC.

J is TRBJ2-7 and V is TRBV25-1; possible D gene TRBD2, 6 bases. Trimming cost V 3 bases and J 0 bases, with 15 bases left between them. The germline gives CDR1 MGHDK, CDR2 SYGVNS. CDR3 length equals 16 residues. The CDR3 loop is CASSDPLSGTSYEQYF. In DNA, the CDR3 is TGTGCCAGCAGTGATCCCCTTAGCGGTACCTCCTACGAGCAGTACTTC.

The chain uses TRBV7-2 and TRBJ1-4, with D hard to call. This CDR3 has 15 amino acids. Germline CDR1 SGHTA, CDR2 FQGNSA. Trimming took off 1 base at V and 8 bases at J, with 14 bases between the two ends. The CDR3 DNA reads as TGTGCCAGCAGCTTAGGAAAAGGGCTCGGGGAAAAACTGTTTTTT. Translation: CASSLGKGLGEKLFF. Drawing the rest from reference TRBV7-2 and TRBJ1-4, the complete variable domain is GAGVSQSPSNKVTEKGKDVELRCDPISGHTALYWYRQSLGQGLEFLIYFQGNSAPDKSGLPSDRFSAERTGGSVSTLTIQRTQQEDSAVYLCASSLGKGLGEKLFFGSGTQLSVL.

The chain combines TRBV5-1 with TRBJ2-1; 9 bases agree with TRBD2. V gave up 3 bases and J gave up 3 bases; unmatched junction bases: 10. The CDR3 runs to 17 residues. Germline assignment: CDR1 SGHRS and CDR2 YFSETQ. CDR3 nucleotide sequence: TGCGCCAGCAGCTCCTCCCGACTAGCGGAAGTCTACAATGAGCAGTTCTTC. Translating it yields CASSSSRLAEVYNEQFF.

The chain combines TRBV29-1 with TRBJ2-5; TRBD2 agrees at 8 bases. V lost 4 bases, J lost 6 bases, and 7 bases stayed unmatched. CDR1 is SQVTM, CDR2 ANQGSEA, per germline. This CDR3 region has 13 residues. In nucleotides, the CDR3 is TGCAGCGTTGTCCTAGCGGGCCTCAAGACCCAGTACTTC. Translating it yields CSVVLAGLKTQYF.

The chain has TRBV6-6 and TRBJ2-1; no reliable D call. V was shortened by 6 bases and J by 5 bases, with 11 bases between the two germline ends. CDR1 and CDR2 (germline): MNHNY, SVGAGI (reference sequence). The CDR3 is 13 residues long. DNA for the CDR3: TGTGCCAGCAGACTTCTTCGTGACAATGAGCAGTTCTTC. The encoded protein is CASRLLRDNEQFF.

The chain's CDR3 is CASSAGYSNQPQHF. CDR3 in DNA: TGTGCCAGCAGTGCAGGATATAGCAATCAGCCCCAGCATTTT. The rearrangement links TRBV2 to TRBJ1-5; D ambiguous. V lost 4 bases, J lost 0 bases, and 7 bases lay in between. The CDR3 runs 14 residues. The germline V gene has CDR1 SNHLY and CDR2 FYNNEI.

V is TRBV30 and J is TRBJ2-7; tentative D call: TRBD2 (6 bases). There are 12 residues in the CDR3. Per germline, CDR1 GTSNPN and CDR2 SVGIG (reference sequence). Trimming pared 5 bases from V and 2 bases from J, leaving 10 bases between. The CDR3 loop is CAWGLSPYEQYF. For the CDR3, the DNA is TGTGCCTGGGGACTATCCCCCTACGAGCAGTACTTC.

This clonotype is a singleton in its sample. The gene calls are TRBV5-1 and TRBJ2-4; D call uncertain. The DNA end favors TRBJ2-7, so the J call may be wrong. Looked up from germline, CDR1 is SGHRS and CDR2 is YFSETQ. This CDR3 region has 13 residues. The CDR3 DNA is TGCGCCAGCAGCTTGGTTGCGGCCTACGAGCAGTACTTC. Its protein is CASSLVAAYEQYF.

The V call is TRBV24-1, the J call TRBJ2-1; D is perhaps TRBD2 (6 bases). Germline-derived CDR1 and CDR2 are KGHDR and SFDVKD. V shed 7 bases and J shed 4 bases, with 13 bases lying between them. The CDR3 runs to 14 residues. The CDR3 region is CATRVPGLYNEQFF. CDR3 coding DNA: TGTGCCACCAGGGTTCCAGGACTATACAATGAGCAGTTCTTC.

This clonotype was recorded only once. Mismatch with germline at one junction end may stem from a read error. The chain is built from TRBV10-1 and TRBJ1-4, with D unclear. The CDR3 contains 14 residues. CDR1 is WNHNN and CDR2 is SYGVQD in the germline V gene (reference sequence). CDR3 DNA: TGCGCCAGCAGCGAAGACTCAACAAATGAAAAACTGTTTTTT. The encoded protein is CASSEDSTNEKLFF.

The J gene is TRBJ2-5, the V gene TRBV7-2; TRBD1 matches at 10 bases. V lost 3 bases to trimming and J lost 13 bases; unmatched junction nucleotides: 5. CDR1 and CDR2 (germline): SGHTA, FQGNSA. The CDR3 covers 12 residues. CDR3 amino acids: CASSFRDRGGYF. CDR3 nucleotide sequence: TGTGCCAGCAGCTTCCGGGACAGGGGTGGGTACTTC.

The CDR3 loop is CASSLGRRQGAKDTEAFF. CDR3 sequence (DNA): TGCGCCAGCAGCTTGGGCCGAAGACAGGGGGCTAAAGATACTGAAGCTTTCTTT. This chain links TRBV5-1 with TRBJ1-1, with 10 bases identical to TRBD1. Germline V CDR1 and CDR2: SGHRS, YFSETQ. The CDR3 is 18 residues long. The J segment lost 5 bases and the V segment lost 0 bases, leaving 13 bases of the junction unmatched.